Shown below are 5 T cell receptor beta chains from a single sample sequenced in a study of identical twins. TCRdb independently ran MiXCR on the 5' RACE reads; one entry per CDR3 protein. Among approximately 890,000 distinct CDR3 sequences listed, roughly 12% were seen once. Another study also made use of these data, one on yellow fever vaccine responses in identical twins.

Sequenced input: PBMCs. These receptors all stem from a woman aged 18 to 35 in good health.

This clonotype has only a few counts. This chain uses TRBV7-8 with TRBJ2-1; D unclear. Between the trimmed V and J ends, which lost 5 bases and 9 bases, there was a span of 8 bases. This CDR3 has 11 residues. CDR1 is SGHVS and CDR2 is FQNEAQ in the germline V gene. The CDR3 protein is CASSPESEQFF. In DNA, the CDR3 is TGTGCCAGCAGCCCTGAGAGTGAGCAGTTCTTC.

This clonotype showed up many times. The chain couples TRBV7-2 to TRBJ2-3; no firm D call. CDR1 is SGHTA and CDR2 is FQGNSA in the germline V gene. V was trimmed by 2 bases and J by 2 bases, leaving 5 bases between them. The CDR3 consists of 13 residues. The CDR3 spells CASSLFDTDTQYF. The CDR3 DNA follows: TGTGCCAGCAGCTTATTCGACACAGATACGCAGTATTTT.

In its sample, this clonotype was seen a few times. This sequence joins TRBV25-1 and TRBJ2-3, with TRBD2 matching 7 bases. V trimming: 1 base; J trimming: 2 bases; junction bases outside the gene matches: 6. This CDR3 comprises 16 residues. In germline, CDR1 is MGHDK, CDR2 SYGVNS. CDR3 in amino acids: CASSEFGAGVTDTQYF. CDR3 bases: TGTGCCAGCAGTGAATTTGGTGCGGGAGTCACAGATACGCAGTATTTT.

This clonotype was counted a few times. The chain joins TRBV15 to TRBJ1-3; 7 bases are a match to TRBD1. This CDR3 has 15 residues. From germline, CDR1 is LNHNV and CDR2 YYDKDF (reference sequence). Germline trimming cut 2 bases from V and 3 bases from J; bases unmatched to any gene: 4. CDR3 sequence (DNA): TGTGCCACCAGCAGAACCGGACAGGTTGGAAACACCATATATTTT. Encoded protein: CATSRTGQVGNTIYF.

This clonotype was seen repeatedly, ten times or more. The chain recombines TRBV12-3 or TRBV12-4 with TRBJ2-1, with 10 bases aligning to TRBD2. V shed 7 bases and J 4 bases; nucleotides not matched to a gene: 7. CDR3 length equals 15 residues. CDR3 region: CASTGSGGIYNEQFF. CDR3 DNA: TGTGCCAGCACCGGTAGCGGGGGGATATACAATGAGCAGTTCTTC.